This T cell receptor beta chain was recovered during a study of cytomegalovirus exposure and HLA in healthy donors. Across the study: T cells numbering about 179 million yielded some 100 million unique TCR beta sequences in an earlier analysis.

This CDR3 has 14 residues. Germline V gives CDR1 SGHRS, CDR2 YFSETQ. V was cut by 0 bases and J by 2 bases, with 8 bases left in between. Details on this clone: The antigen is undetermined.

Both 60 Vbeta primers and 13 Jbeta primers went into the PCR. Per the original data handling: It was a later analysis that counted about 80 million unique TCR beta chains, of which 8.5 million to 12 million were shared. Method: immunoSEQ multiplex PCR; TCRdb's copy keeps in-frame clones and lacks some. Clonal size and the V and J genes are those of that table, whereas D and trimming came from the DNA. This repertoire shows approximately 73,000 clones, 60% to 85% found once; its top ten account for around 11%. Everyone who donated was a healthy bone marrow donor. Notes on the study in general: In a later analysis, donors in an Asian-associated ancestry cluster reportedly had fewer N-insertions in productive TCRs than the cohort mean.

The sequencing input was PBMCs. The receptor was isolated from a man aged 70-80 years in good health and CMV-seronegative. The chain uses TRBV5-1 and TRBJ2-5, with no clear D. CDR3 DNA sequence: TGCGCCAGCAGCTTGGCCCAGGCACAAGAGACCCAGTACTTC. It codes for CASSLAQAQETQYF.